These T cell receptor beta chains were read from a single sample in a study of blood T cells in healthy people across ages. TCRdb analysed the 5' RACE reads with MiXCR anew, one entry per CDR3 protein. Of hundreds of thousands of distinct CDR3 sequences listed, around 26% were seen once; the top ten hold roughly 17%. Source material: blood. These receptors were taken from an elderly woman in good health. The CDR3 runs from the conserved cysteine through the conserved F or W. A D gene is named only where the DNA matches it firmly. Where a row states a size, it is once, few, many or the class of an expanded clone; other rows omit it.

CDR3nt: TGTGCCAGCAGTGGGCAGGGGTGCGAGCAGTACTTC
CDR3aa: CASSGQGCEQYF
v_gene: TRBV2
abundance: NA
d_gene: NA
j_gene: TRBJ2-7

CDR3nt: TGTGCCAGCAGTCCAGCATGGGCGTACAATGAGCAGTTCTTC
CDR3aa: CASSPAWAYNEQFF
v_gene: TRBV2
abundance: many
d_gene: NA
j_gene: TRBJ2-1

CDR3nt: TGTGCCAGCAGCCCTACGCTAGCGGGGGGCCGCACCTACAATGAGCAGTTCTTC
CDR3aa: CASSPTLAGGRTYNEQFF
v_gene: TRBV6-2/TRBV6-3
abundance: many
d_gene: TRBD2
j_gene: TRBJ2-1

CDR3nt: TGTGCCAGCAGCTTGGTCCACCAAGAGACCCAGTACTTC
CDR3aa: CASSLVHQETQYF
v_gene: TRBV7-7
abundance: many
d_gene: NA
j_gene: TRBJ2-5

CDR3nt: TGTGCCACCAGTGACCGGACAGATACTGGAAACACCATATATTTT
CDR3aa: CATSDRTDTGNTIYF
v_gene: TRBV24-1
abundance: NA
d_gene: NA
j_gene: TRBJ1-3

CDR3nt: TGTGCCAGCAGCTTCCTAGCGGGGGGGCCAGATACGCAGTATTTT
CDR3aa: CASSFLAGGPDTQYF
v_gene: TRBV7-8
abundance: NA
d_gene: TRBD2
j_gene: TRBJ2-3

CDR3nt: TGTGCCAGCAGTGAATCTGGTAGCGGGGGTCATGGAAAGACCCAGTACTTC
CDR3aa: CASSESGSGGHGKTQYF
v_gene: TRBV25-1
abundance: many
d_gene: TRBD2
j_gene: TRBJ2-5

CDR3nt: TGTGCCAGCAGCCCCGCGGGCGGGGGGCCTAACTATGGCTACACCTTC
CDR3aa: CASSPAGGGPNYGYTF
v_gene: TRBV11-2
abundance: many
d_gene: NA
j_gene: TRBJ1-2

CDR3nt: TGTGCCACCAGCAGAGGCCCGGGACAGGGGGTCGCAGATACGCAGTATTTT
CDR3aa: CATSRGPGQGVADTQYF
v_gene: TRBV15
abundance: many
d_gene: TRBD1
j_gene: TRBJ2-3

CDR3nt: TGTGCCAGCAGCTCTGGACTAGCGGGGTCTAGCACAGATACGCAGTATTTT
CDR3aa: CASSSGLAGSSTDTQYF
v_gene: TRBV7-6
abundance: many
d_gene: TRBD2
j_gene: TRBJ2-3

CDR3nt: TGCAGTGCTAGAGATTTGGGGCAGGGTCCATCCTACGAGCAGTACTTC
CDR3aa: CSARDLGQGPSYEQYF
v_gene: TRBV20-1
abundance: many
d_gene: NA
j_gene: TRBJ2-7

CDR3nt: TGTGCCAGCAGTCTGGGCGGAGGAGGGCTACGGTTCTTC
CDR3aa: CASSLGGGGLRFF
v_gene: TRBV6-2/TRBV6-3
abundance: few
d_gene: NA
j_gene: TRBJ2-1

CDR3nt: TGTGCCAGCAGCTTAGTACCGACAGTCAACGCTGAAGCTTTCTTT
CDR3aa: CASSLVPTVNAEAFF
v_gene: TRBV11-3
abundance: NA
d_gene: NA
j_gene: TRBJ1-1

CDR3nt: TGTGCCAGCAGCTGGACAGGTGGACCCTACGAGCAGTACTTC
CDR3aa: CASSWTGGPYEQYF
v_gene: TRBV12-3/TRBV12-4
abundance: many
d_gene: TRBD1
j_gene: TRBJ2-7